Below, 32 T cell receptor beta chains from the same sample are listed, as sequenced in a study of cytomegalovirus exposure and HLA in healthy donors. The PCR had 60 Vbeta and 13 Jbeta primers. Measured with immunoSEQ multiplex PCR; TCRdb has only the in-frame clones, and not every one. Of 90,000 to 110,000 clones in the sample, 69% were seen once. Specimen: PBMCs. These receptor sequences come from a young man in good health and CMV-seronegative.

This chain connects TRBV7-2 to TRBJ2-1; TRBD2 aligns across 7 bases. Unmatched junction bases numbered 7, after V lost 1 base and J lost 7 bases. Per the germline V gene, CDR1 is SGHTA and CDR2 is FQGNSA. The CDR3 contains 15 residues. CDR3 residues: CASSLGMASGNEQFF. The CDR3 bases are TGTGCCAGCAGCTTAGGAATGGCTAGCGGTAATGAGCAGTTCTTC.

The rearrangement uses TRBV6-5 and TRBJ2-3, with D possibly TRBD2 on 6 matching bases. V shed 6 bases and J shed 5 bases, with 15 bases lying between them. The CDR3 is 14 amino acids. Germline CDR1 is MNHEY and CDR2 is SVGAGI. The CDR3 DNA reads TGTGCCAGCAGGCAGGGACTGGGGGGAGATACGCAGTATTTT. This encodes CASRQGLGGDTQYF.

The genes are TRBV7-9 and TRBJ2-5, with a weak D call TRBD1 (5 bases). CDR3 length equals 15 residues. Between the trimmed V and J ends, which lost 1 base and 4 bases, there was a span of 13 bases. CDR1 is SEHNR, CDR2 FQNEAQ, per germline (reference sequence). For the CDR3, the DNA is TGTGCCAGCAGCTTAGGGACAACTAATGCAGAGACCCAGTACTTC. Its translation is CASSLGTTNAETQYF. Looking up the rest from reference TRBV7-9 and TRBJ2-5 gives the full variable domain: DTGVSQNPRHKITKRGQNVTFRCDPISEHNRLYWYRQTLGQGPEFLTYFQNEAQLEKSRLLSDRFSAERPKGSFSTLEIQRTEQGDSAMYLCASSLGTTNAETQYFGPGTRLLVL.

The rearrangement uses TRBV11-3 and TRBJ1-1; the D is unclear. This CDR3 comprises 14 residues. Germline V CDR1 and CDR2: SGHNT, YENEEA. The ends were cut back, 1 base at V and 3 bases at J, with 9 bases in the middle. CDR3 residues: CASSLGPMDTEAFF. In nucleotides, the CDR3 is TGTGCCAGCAGCTTAGGGCCAATGGACACTGAAGCTTTCTTT.

This clone has more than one count but fewer than ten. An end of the junction does not agree with germline; a read error may underlie this. V gene TRBV7-7 combines with J gene TRBJ2-5, with 7 bases lining up with TRBD2. Germline V gene sequence: CDR1 SSHAT, CDR2 FNYEAQ (reference sequence). The CDR3 consists of 17 residues. This CDR3 is CASSFFPAGDIKETQYF. In DNA form, the CDR3 reads TGTGCTAGCAGCTTCTTCCCGGCGGGAGATATTAAAGAGACCCAGTACTTC. The variable domain in full, completed from reference TRBV7-7 and TRBJ2-5, reads GAGVSQSPRYKVTKRGQDVTLRCDPISSHATLYWYQQALGQGPEFLTYFNYEAQPDKSGLPSDRFSAERPEGSISTLTIQRTEQRDSAMYRCASSFFPAGDIKETQYFGPGTRLLVL.

The V gene is TRBV28, the J gene TRBJ2-7, with D tentatively TRBD1 (5 bases). Germline V lookup: CDR1 MDHEN, CDR2 SYDVKM. CDR3 length equals 14 residues. Trimming removed 2 bases from V and 0 bases from J, with 8 bases in between. In DNA form, the CDR3 reads TGTGCCAGCAGTTTAGCGCAGGGCTCCTACGAGCAGTACTTC. The encoded protein is CASSLAQGSYEQYF.

The chain couples TRBV15 to TRBJ2-1; D is possibly TRBD2 (5 bases). Looked up from germline, CDR1 is LNHNV and CDR2 is YYDKDF (reference sequence). V lost 4 bases to trimming and J lost 0 bases, with 10 bases between them. The CDR3 spans 15 residues. The CDR3 region is CATSKGLDSYNEQFF. The DNA of the CDR3 is TGTGCCACCAGCAAAGGACTCGACTCCTACAATGAGCAGTTCTTC.

The sample holds a few counts of this clone. This sequence joins TRBV29-1 and TRBJ2-5; D is perhaps TRBD1 (6 bases). The CDR3 contains 11 residues. The germline V gene encodes CDR1 SQVTM and CDR2 ANQGSEA. V was cut by 7 bases and J by 2 bases, with 8 bases left in between. The CDR3 reads CSGGTQETQYF. The DNA for the CDR3 is TGCAGCGGGGGGACACAAGAGACCCAGTACTTC.

V is TRBV21-1 and J is TRBJ1-2; TRBD1 is the table's D call and was not checked against the DNA. TRBV21-1 is flagged as a pseudogene. The length of the CDR3 is 15 residues. CDR3 in amino acids: CASSKSTGGVVGYTF. DNA of the CDR3: TGTGCCAGCAGCAAATCAACAGGGGGGGTCGTGGGCTACACCTTC.

The chain couples TRBV9 to TRBJ1-1, with D perhaps TRBD1 (6 bases). Germline V gene data show CDR1 as SGDLS and CDR2 as YYNGEE. Trimming took 4 bases from V and 5 from J, leaving 9 bases between them. The CDR3 loop spans 12 amino acids. The CDR3 reads CASSRGGTEAFF. CDR3 in DNA: TGTGCCAGCAGCAGGGGGGGAACTGAAGCTTTCTTT.

J is TRBJ1-1 and V is TRBV10-3; 7 nucleotides agree with TRBD1. The CDR3 runs to 16 residues. Germline CDR1 is ENHRY and CDR2 is SYGVKD. V lost 4 bases, J lost 0 bases, and 8 bases stayed unmatched. The chain's CDR3 is CAISATPGQMNTEAFF. CDR3 coding DNA: TGTGCCATCAGTGCCACCCCGGGACAGATGAACACTGAAGCTTTCTTT.

CDR3 sequence reads: CASSLTGRLFF. CDR3 bases: TGTGCCAGTAGTCTGACCGGGAGGCTGTTTTTT. The genes are TRBV19 and TRBJ1-4; D is undetermined. CDR3 size: 11 residues. V dropped 5 bases and J dropped 14 bases, with 12 bases sitting between them. Germline-derived CDR1 and CDR2 are LNHDA and SQIVND (reference sequence).

The chain carries TRBV6-5 and TRBJ1-2; TRBD1 matches at 11 bases. The CDR3 loop spans 15 amino acids. Germline assignment: CDR1 MNHEY and CDR2 SVGAGI. The trim removed 4 bases at V and 6 bases at J, leaving 7 bases unmatched. The CDR3 loop reads CASSSTGTGGHGYTF. The DNA for the CDR3 is TGTGCCAGCAGTTCTACCGGGACAGGGGGTCATGGCTACACCTTC.

The CDR3, as DNA: TGCGCCAGCAGTGGACAGGGGGCTGAAAAACTGTTTTTT. Protein: CASSGQGAEKLFF. The rearrangement links TRBV10-2 to TRBJ1-4, with 10 positions matching TRBD1. There are 13 residues in the CDR3. Per germline, CDR1 WSHSY and CDR2 SAAADI. Trimming took 4 bases from V and 7 from J; bases not matched to a gene: 0.

This chain connects TRBV13 to TRBJ2-5; 8 bases fit TRBD2. The J call is in doubt because the DNA end fits TRBJ2-7 better. Germline CDR1 PRHDT, CDR2 FYEKMQ (reference sequence). The length of the CDR3 is 16 residues. CDR3: CASSSQTSGPTYEQYF. As DNA, the CDR3 is TGTGCCAGCAGCTCCCAAACTAGCGGACCTACCTACGAGCAGTACTTC.

This chain joins TRBV5-1 and TRBJ1-1; 10 nucleotides agree with TRBD1. The CDR3 runs 14 residues. CDR1 SGHRS and CDR2 YFSETQ come from the germline V gene. V trimming: 4 bases; J trimming: 4 bases; junction bases outside the gene matches: 4. The DNA for the CDR3 is TGCGCCAGCAGCCGGACAGGGGGGGTCACTGAAGCTTTCTTT. The encoded protein is CASSRTGGVTEAFF.

CDR3: CASSPSAGGGETQYF. The CDR3 DNA sequence: TGTGCCAGCAGCCCATCAGCGGGAGGCGGCGAGACCCAGTACTTC. The chain uses TRBV9 and TRBJ2-5; 9 bases align to TRBD2. Germline trimming cut 4 bases from V and 5 bases from J; bases unmatched to any gene: 9. The CDR3 loop spans 15 amino acids. Germline loops: CDR1 SGDLS, CDR2 YYNGEE.

The chain uses TRBV5-5 and TRBJ1-1, with D perhaps TRBD1 (6 bases). Germline CDR1 reads SGHKS; CDR2 reads YYEKEE (reference sequence). This CDR3 is built from 14 residues. Trimming stripped 4 bases from V and 2 bases from J, with 12 bases between. CDR3 loop: CASSKTTGNTEAFF. CDR3 bases: TGTGCCAGCAGCAAAACGACAGGAAACACTGAAGCTTTCTTT.

V usage is TRBV6-6 and J usage is TRBJ2-3; 11 bases fit TRBD2. Trimming took 2 bases from V and 5 from J; bases not matched to a gene: 3. The CDR3 loop spans 15 amino acids. The germline CDR1 and CDR2 sequences are MNHNY and SVGAGI (reference sequence). The CDR3: CASSYGLAGRDTQYF. CDR3 coding DNA: TGTGCCAGCAGTTACGGACTAGCGGGTAGAGATACGCAGTATTTT.

The V and J genes are TRBV4-3 and TRBJ2-1, with TRBD2 as a possible D gene (6 bases). Deletions cut 1 base from V and 8 bases from J, with 15 bases between. The CDR3 has 15 residues. Germline CDR1 LGHNA, CDR2 YSLEER. The DNA of the CDR3 is TGCGCCAGCAGCCAAGTCGCCCTAGCGATCGATGAGCAGTTCTTC. This encodes CASSQVALAIDEQFF.

This sequence joins TRBV2 and TRBJ2-1, with D uncertain. This CDR3 spans 14 amino acids. Germline CDR1 and CDR2: SNHLY and FYNNEI. V was shortened by 6 bases and J by 0 bases, with 9 bases between the two germline ends. Written as DNA, the CDR3 is TGTGCCAGCAGGGCATCAGGCTCCTACAATGAGCAGTTCTTC. Its translation: CASRASGSYNEQFF.

J is TRBJ1-5 and V is TRBV29-1; D might be TRBD1 (6 bases). CDR3 length: 14 residues. The germline V gene has CDR1 SQVTM and CDR2 ANQGSEA. V was pared by 4 bases and J by 0 bases, with 10 bases between. The CDR3 DNA is TGCAGCGTTGGGACAGTTAATAGCAATCAGCCCCAGCATTTT. Its translation is CSVGTVNSNQPQHF. Based on the CDR3 plus reference TRBV29-1 and TRBJ1-5, the full variable domain is SAVISQKPSRDICQRGTSLTIQCQVDSQVTMMFWYRQQPGQSLTLIATANQGSEATYESGFVIDKFPISRPNLTFSTLTVSNMSPEDSSIYLCSVGTVNSNQPQHFGDGTRLSIL.

The CDR3 coding sequence is TGTGCCAGCAGCCTCGGGAGGGCTGTGGGCAATGAGCAGTTCTTC. It specifies CASSLGRAVGNEQFF. The rearrangement joins TRBV7-9 to TRBJ2-1; 8 bases map to TRBD2. The length of the CDR3 is 15 residues. Germline CDR1 is SEHNR and CDR2 is FQNEAQ (reference sequence). V lost 5 bases to trimming and J lost 6 bases; unmatched junction nucleotides: 9.

This chain links TRBV9 with TRBJ1-2, with TRBD1 identical over 9 bases. This CDR3 has 18 residues. The V and J ends lost 0 bases and 6 bases, in that order; junction bases with no gene match: 15. Germline V gene sequence: CDR1 SGDLS, CDR2 YYNGEE. In DNA form, the CDR3 reads TGTGCCAGCAGCGTAGCTAACCGGGACAGGGACGGGCAGGATGGCTACACCTTC. Protein product: CASSVANRDRDGQDGYTF. The complete variable domain, with remaining parts taken from reference TRBV9 and TRBJ1-2, reads DSGVTQTPKHLITATGQRVTLRCSPRSGDLSVYWYQQSLDQGLQFLIQYYNGEERAKGNILERFSAQQFPDLHSELNLSSLELGDSALYFCASSVANRDRDGQDGYTFGSGTRLTVV.

This clone showed up just a few times. The chain has TRBV6-1 and TRBJ2-3; TRBD1 matches 10 bases. The V gene end was trimmed by 6 bases and the J gene end by 3 bases; junction bases not matched to a gene: 3. Germline V lookup: CDR1 MNHNS, CDR2 SASEGT. The CDR3 runs to 14 residues. CDR3 sequence (DNA): TGTGCCAGCAGAGACAGGGGGCGAACAGATACGCAGTATTTT. It specifies CASRDRGRTDTQYF.

The chain employs TRBV10-3 and TRBJ2-1; 8 bases align to TRBD1. Germline loops: CDR1 ENHRY, CDR2 SYGVKD. Germline trimming cut 0 bases from V and 2 bases from J; bases unmatched to any gene: 9. This CDR3 is built from 18 residues. The CDR3 DNA sequence: TGTGCCATCAGTGAGTCAATCCAAGGGACAGGCGCCTACAATGAGCAGTTCTTC. Translated, it gives CAISESIQGTGAYNEQFF.

This clone was observed a few times. J is TRBJ2-5 and V is TRBV10-1, with D possibly matching TRBD1 (6 bases). The germline V and J ends were trimmed by 10 bases and 5 bases, with 17 bases remaining between them. This CDR3 has 13 residues. CDR1 is WNHNN, CDR2 SYGVQD, per germline (reference sequence). The CDR3 is CATRDTRSETQYF. The CDR3 nucleotides are TGCGCCACCCGGGACACCCGGTCGGAGACCCAGTACTTC.

There are a few counts of this clone. This chain joins TRBV7-9 and TRBJ2-7, with 9 nucleotides matching TRBD1. The CDR3 contains 13 residues. V lost 6 bases, J lost 2 bases, and 2 bases stayed unmatched. Germline V gives CDR1 SEHNR, CDR2 FQNEAQ (reference sequence). In nucleotides, the CDR3 is TGTGCCAGCAGAGGGACAGGGCCCTACGAGCAGTACTTC. It is translated as CASRGTGPYEQYF.

CDR3 DNA sequence: TGCGCCAGCAAAAAAGGGGGTGAGACCCAGTACTTC. This translates into CASKKGGETQYF. This rearrangement joins TRBV10-2 to TRBJ2-5; a weak D match, TRBD1 (6 bases). V was clipped by 7 bases and J by 5 bases, with 11 bases between them. The CDR3 is 12 residues long. Germline assignment: CDR1 WSHSY and CDR2 SAAADI.

The chain uses TRBV30 and TRBJ1-1; D is possibly TRBD1 (5 bases). V was cut by 0 bases and J by 5 bases, with 13 bases left in between. The CDR3 contains 14 residues. CDR1 and CDR2 from the germline V gene are GTSNPN and SVGIG (reference sequence). The CDR3 here is CAWSVLRAGTEAFF. CDR3 nucleotide sequence: TGTGCCTGGAGTGTTCTCAGGGCTGGGACTGAAGCTTTCTTT. Filled out from reference TRBV30 and TRBJ1-1, the complete variable domain reads SQTIHQWPATLVQPVGSPLSLECTVEGTSNPNLYWYRQAAGRGLQLLFYSVGIGQISSEVPQNLSASRPQDRQFILSSKKLLLSDSGFYLCAWSVLRAGTEAFFGQGTRLTVV.

This CDR3 is CASRHHIGGGADQPQHF. The CDR3 nucleotides read TGTGCCAGCAGACACCACATAGGCGGAGGAGCTGATCAGCCCCAGCATTTT. The gene calls are TRBV28 and TRBJ1-5; D gene unclear. Per germline, CDR1 MDHEN and CDR2 SYDVKM. The CDR3 contains 17 residues. The V gene lost 6 bases and the J gene lost 5 bases, with 23 bases spanning the gap. Combining the CDR3 with reference TRBV28 and TRBJ1-5 gives the whole variable domain DVKVTQSSRYLVKRTGEKVFLECVQDMDHENMFWYRQDPGLGLRLIYFSYDVKMKEKGDIPEGYSVSREKKERFSLILESASTNQTSMYLCASRHHIGGGADQPQHFGDGTRLSIL.

The V call is TRBV9, the J call TRBJ1-1; tentatively, D is TRBD1 (6 bases). Deletions cut 3 bases from V and 4 bases from J, with 16 bases between. CDR3 length equals 15 residues. Germline CDR1 reads SGDLS; CDR2 reads YYNGEE. DNA for the CDR3: TGTGCCAGCAGCGCAACCGGTGAAGGGGGCACTGAAGCTTTCTTT. This codes for CASSATGEGGTEAFF.